This T cell receptor beta chain came from a study of cytomegalovirus exposure and HLA in healthy donors. Study summary: A prior analysis found 117 million unique TCR beta sequences from approximately 200 million T cells.

Germline V gene lookup returns CDR1 MNHNS and CDR2 SASEGT. The CDR3 extends over 17 amino acids. V was shortened by 3 bases and J by 0 bases, with 15 bases between the two germline ends. Notes on this clone: The antigen is not known.

PCR amplification relied on 60 Vbeta primers (plus 13 Jbeta primers). Clones were read by immunoSEQ multiplex PCR, and TCRdb kept only the in-frame ones, dropping some. In the table there are tens of thousands of clones, 70% to 80% of which are singletons. Overall study findings and caveats: A likely sequencing artifact accounted for one observed cluster of highly shared sequence variants. When the data were analyzed later, several of the most significant clusters appeared to be linked to common viral pathogens. What a later analysis reportedly showed was that an Asian-associated ancestry cluster had fewer N-insertions than the approximately 670-donor mean.

The genes are TRBV6-1 and TRBJ1-3; the D is unclear. The receptor's source is a female donor in good health and CMV-seronegative. Sequenced sample: PBMCs. CDR3: CASSENSNSLSGNTIYF. The CDR3, as DNA: TGTGCCAGCAGTGAGAACAGTAACAGCCTCTCTGGAAACACCATATATTTT.